Following are 11 T cell receptor beta chains from one sample sequenced in a study of CD8 T cells in Susac syndrome. RNA was extracted with the RNeasy kit, and a quantity of about 0.45 to 1 ug was reverse transcribed using random hexamers. TCRdb analysed the immunoSEQ multiplex PCR reads with MiXCR anew, one entry per CDR3 protein. The sample shows about 27,000 distinct CDR3 sequences, 94% of them seen only once. Sequencing used CD8+ T cells from PBMCs. The receptor source for this set is a human donor in good health.

The chain recombines TRBV13 with TRBJ2-1; TRBD1 or TRBD2 may be the D gene (5 bases each). This CDR3 is built from 14 residues. The V end lost 2 bases, the J end lost 11 bases, and 16 bases lay between the germline ends. The germline V gene has CDR1 PRHDT and CDR2 FYEKMQ (reference sequence). The CDR3 DNA follows: TGTGCCAGCAGCTTATTCTCGGGACGGGGTAAGCAGTTCTTC. This translates into CASSLFSGRGKQFF.

The CDR3 bases are TGTGCCAGCAGCTTGGCGAGCTCCTACGAGCAGTACTTC. The encoded protein is CASSLASSYEQYF. J is TRBJ2-7 and V is TRBV5-6; D gene uncertain. Between the trimmed V and J ends, which lost 0 bases and 0 bases, there was a span of 4 bases. Per germline, CDR1 SGHDT and CDR2 YYEEEE. This CDR3 spans 13 amino acids.

The chain couples TRBV29-1 to TRBJ2-3, with D tentatively TRBD2 (6 bases). CDR1 SQVTM and CDR2 ANQGSEA come from the germline V gene. The CDR3 extends over 13 amino acids. V was clipped by 7 bases and J by 6 bases, with 17 bases between them. The CDR3 DNA is TGCAGCGCCGAGACGGGGGAGTCGGATACGCAGTATTTT. Amino acids: CSAETGESDTQYF.

The V call is TRBV7-9, the J call TRBJ2-1; 11 bases map to TRBD2. Germline CDR1 and CDR2: SEHNR and FQNEAQ (reference sequence). The junction had 10 bases not matched to a gene; V was cut back by 5 bases and J by 7 bases. CDR3 size: 16 residues. The CDR3 sequence: CASSTPSGGSFNEQFF. The CDR3 DNA sequence: TGTGCCAGCAGCACGCCTAGCGGGGGGTCTTTTAATGAGCAGTTCTTC.

J is TRBJ2-5 and V is TRBV2; 7 bases are shared with TRBD1. The CDR3 contains 13 residues. The V gene's germline CDR1 is SNHLY and CDR2 FYNNEI. Unmatched junction bases numbered 4, after V lost 6 bases and J lost 3 bases. The DNA of the CDR3 is TGTGCCAGCAGGGAGACAGGGAAAGAGACCCAGTACTTC. Translation: CASRETGKETQYF.

The chain couples TRBV12-3 or TRBV12-4 to TRBJ1-1; D uncertain. There are 13 residues in the CDR3. The V gene lost 6 bases and the J gene lost 5 bases, with 13 bases spanning the gap. The chain's CDR3 is CASSSSQGTEAFF. The CDR3 nucleotides are TGTGCCAGCAGCTCCTCGCAAGGAACTGAAGCTTTCTTT.

The chain couples TRBV12-3 or TRBV12-4 to TRBJ2-7, with D perhaps matching TRBD1 (6 bases). The ends were cut back, 5 bases at V and 3 bases at J, with 8 bases in the middle. The CDR3 totals 12 residues. The CDR3 nucleotides read TGTGCCAGCAGTATACAGGGCTACGAGCAGTACTTC. This gives the protein CASSIQGYEQYF.

This clonotype was picked up one time. The rearrangement links TRBV11-3 to TRBJ2-1, with 8 bases fitting TRBD1. Germline V gene sequence: CDR1 SGHNT, CDR2 YENEEA. The CDR3 totals 15 residues. The ends lost 3 bases at V and 5 bases at J; junction bases unmatched: 6. This chain's CDR3 is CASSFQGAKNNEQFF. DNA of the CDR3: TGTGCCAGCAGCTTTCAGGGGGCGAAAAACAATGAGCAGTTCTTC.

The chain employs TRBV7-9 and TRBJ1-2, with 7 positions matching TRBD1. This CDR3 comprises 14 residues. Trimming took 1 base from V and 3 from J; bases not matched to a gene: 2. The germline V gene has CDR1 SEHNR and CDR2 FQNEAQ (reference sequence). CDR3 in DNA: TGTGCCAGCAGCTTAGTCGGGACAGACTATGGCTACACCTTC. Amino acids: CASSLVGTDYGYTF. Full variable domain (rest looked up from reference TRBV7-9 and TRBJ1-2): DTGVSQNPRHKITKRGQNVTFRCDPISEHNRLYWYRQTLGQGPEFLTYFQNEAQLEKSRLLSDRFSAERPKGSFSTLEIQRTEQGDSAMYLCASSLVGTDYGYTFGSGTRLTVV.

V is TRBV19 and J is TRBJ2-1; TRBD1 might be the D (6 bases). The CDR3 extends over 15 amino acids. Germline V gene sequence: CDR1 LNHDA, CDR2 SQIVND (reference sequence). V dropped 4 bases and J dropped 6 bases, with 16 bases sitting between them. In DNA form, the CDR3 reads TGTGCCAGTAGTACGGACATGGGGGCGTTCAATGAGCAGTTCTTC. Translating gives CASSTDMGAFNEQFF.

The chain recombines TRBV10-3 with TRBJ2-1, with 12 bases that match TRBD2. CDR3 length: 16 residues. The junction had 3 bases not matched to a gene; V was cut back by 2 bases and J by 4 bases. CDR1 and CDR2 (germline): ENHRY, SYGVKD. CDR3 coding DNA: TGTGCCATCAGTGAGCCCGGGACTAGCGGGTACAATGAGCAGTTCTTC. Its translation is CAISEPGTSGYNEQFF.